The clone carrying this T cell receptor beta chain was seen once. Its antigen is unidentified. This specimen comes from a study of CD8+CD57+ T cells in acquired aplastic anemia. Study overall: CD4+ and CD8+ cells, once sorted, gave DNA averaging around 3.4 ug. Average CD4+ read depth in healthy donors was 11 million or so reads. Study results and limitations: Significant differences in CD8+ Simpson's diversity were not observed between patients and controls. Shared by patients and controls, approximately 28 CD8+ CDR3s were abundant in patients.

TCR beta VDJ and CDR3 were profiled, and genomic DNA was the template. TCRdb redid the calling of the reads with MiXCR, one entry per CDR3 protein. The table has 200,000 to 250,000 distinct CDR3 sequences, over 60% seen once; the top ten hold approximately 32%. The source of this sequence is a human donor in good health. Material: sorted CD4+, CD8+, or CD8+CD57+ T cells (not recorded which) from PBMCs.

The CDR3 sequence is CAWGQGSSGNTIYF. CDR3 in DNA: TGTGCCTGGGGACAGGGGAGCTCTGGAAACACCATATATTTT. The chain is built from TRBV30 and TRBJ1-3; 9 nucleotides line up with TRBD1. This CDR3 has 14 amino acids. Germline assignment: CDR1 GTSNPN and CDR2 SVGIG (reference sequence). With V trimmed by 5 bases and J by 0 bases, 2 bases remained unmatched.